This T cell receptor beta chain was recovered during a study of molecular identifiers for immune sequencing clone quantification. Study-level findings and limits: Clones exceeding 20 RNA copies carried over 97% of effector molecules but under 1% of naive-cell molecules. A shared barcode on identical TCR molecules could lead to underestimated sizes for highly expanded clones.

This clonotype showed up many times. Its antigen is unknown. TCRdb re-called the PCR reads with MiXCR, one entry per CDR3 protein. The table records tens of thousands of distinct CDR3 sequences, under 20% of them present only once. The CDR3 runs 13 residues. V shed 6 bases and J shed 5 bases, with 13 bases lying between them. In germline, CDR1 is MDHEN, CDR2 SYDVKM. This clonotype was sampled from a human donor in good health. Some libraries in this study had Jurkat cell RNA spiked in. The genes are TRBV28 and TRBJ2-5; no clear D gene. What was sequenced was naive CD8+ T cells from blood, with Jurkat cell RNA spiked in. Subset of the sample: FACS-sorted CD8+CD4-CCR7+CD45RA+ naive T cells. The chain's CDR3 is CASSLGPRETQYF. The CDR3, as DNA: TGTGCCAGCAGCCTAGGCCCCCGGGAGACCCAGTACTTC.